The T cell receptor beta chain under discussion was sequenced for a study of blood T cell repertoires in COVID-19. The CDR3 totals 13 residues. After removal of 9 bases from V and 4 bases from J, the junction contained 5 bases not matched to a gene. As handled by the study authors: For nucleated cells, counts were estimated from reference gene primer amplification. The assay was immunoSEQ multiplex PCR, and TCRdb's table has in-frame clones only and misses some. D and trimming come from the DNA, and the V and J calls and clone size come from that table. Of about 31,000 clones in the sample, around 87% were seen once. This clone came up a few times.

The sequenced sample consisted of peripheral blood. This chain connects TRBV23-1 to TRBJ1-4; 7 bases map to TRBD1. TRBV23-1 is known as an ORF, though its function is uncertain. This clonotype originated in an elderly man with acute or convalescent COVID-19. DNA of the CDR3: TGCGCCAGGCAGGGGGGACTTAATGAAAAACTGTTTTTT. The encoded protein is CARQGGLNEKLFF.